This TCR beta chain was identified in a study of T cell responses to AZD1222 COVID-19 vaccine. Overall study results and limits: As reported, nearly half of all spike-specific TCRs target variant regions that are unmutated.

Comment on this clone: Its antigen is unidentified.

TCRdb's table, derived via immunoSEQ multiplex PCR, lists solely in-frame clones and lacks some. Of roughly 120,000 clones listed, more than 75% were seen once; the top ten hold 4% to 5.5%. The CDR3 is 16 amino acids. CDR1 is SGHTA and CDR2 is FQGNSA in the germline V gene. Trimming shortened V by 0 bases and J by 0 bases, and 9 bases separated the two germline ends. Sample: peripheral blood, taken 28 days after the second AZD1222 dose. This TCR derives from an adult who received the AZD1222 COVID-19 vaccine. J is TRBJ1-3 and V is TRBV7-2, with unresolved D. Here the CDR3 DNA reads TGTGCCAGCAGCTTAGCGGGCGGAAACTCTGGAAACACCATATATTTT. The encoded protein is CASSLAGGNSGNTIYF.